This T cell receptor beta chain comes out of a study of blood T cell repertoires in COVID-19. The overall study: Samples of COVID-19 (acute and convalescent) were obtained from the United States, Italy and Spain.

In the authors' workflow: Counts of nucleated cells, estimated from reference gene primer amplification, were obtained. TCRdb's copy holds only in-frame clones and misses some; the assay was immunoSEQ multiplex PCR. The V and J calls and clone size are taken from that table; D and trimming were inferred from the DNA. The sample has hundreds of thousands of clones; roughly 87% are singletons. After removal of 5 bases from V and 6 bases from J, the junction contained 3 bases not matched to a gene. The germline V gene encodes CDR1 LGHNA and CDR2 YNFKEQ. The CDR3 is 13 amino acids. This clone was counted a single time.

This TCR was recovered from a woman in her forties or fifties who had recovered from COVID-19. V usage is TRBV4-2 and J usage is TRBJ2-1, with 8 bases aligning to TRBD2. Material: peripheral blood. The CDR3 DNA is TGTGCCAGCAGCTCTCGGGGGGGCAATGAGCAGTTCTTC. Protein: CASSSRGGNEQFF.